This T cell receptor (beta chain) was captured in a study of regulatory T cells in long-lasting Graves disease. The overall study: More than 5 years of antithyroid drugs with positive TSH receptor antibodies defined persistent Graves' disease. Points from the study as a whole: The persistent group shared 2,500 to 3,000 public clonotypes, more than the approximately 970 shared by new patients.

Time point indicated: persistent/refractory GD, antithyroid drugs over 5 years with positive TRAb. With RNA extracted from PBMCs as input, the TCR library was made. The authors drew patients from an endocrinology department in Xi'an, China. Blood from the periphery, approximately 8.6 milliliters in all, was drawn into EDTA tubes. Building the TCR beta libraries relied on iRepertoire HTBI primers, and CDR3 regions underwent Arm-PCR. TCRdb ran MiXCR on the multiplex PCR reads and lists one entry per CDR3 protein. The sample carries hundreds of thousands of distinct CDR3 sequences, 20% to 25% recorded once. This clonotype has ten or more counts. Its antigen is currently unknown. The TCR sequence derives from a female donor with Graves disease. This specimen was peripheral blood mononuclear cells (PBMCs), taken when the disease was refractory, from a patient treated with antithyroid drugs.

The CDR3 DNA reads as TGCAGTGCTAGAGGGTTCAGGCGTGAGGGGAGGTACACTGAAGCTTTCTTT. Encoded protein: CSARGFRREGRYTEAFF. The J gene is TRBJ1-1, the V gene TRBV20-1, with D perhaps TRBD1 (5 bases). The CDR3 totals 17 residues. Germline values: CDR1 DFQATT, CDR2 SNEGSKA (reference sequence). With 1 base removed from V and 3 bases from J, the gap between germline ends came to 21 bases.